This passage covers 8 T cell receptor beta chains from one sample sequenced in a study of cytomegalovirus exposure and HLA in healthy donors. PCR used 60 Vbeta primers and 13 Jbeta primers. Using immunoSEQ multiplex PCR, the repertoire was profiled, and TCRdb retains in-frame clones only, with some absent. The sample features about 110,000 clones, with 3% to 4.5% in its top ten. The sample comprised PBMCs. These receptors all come from a man aged 18 to 29 in good health and CMV-seronegative.

The V and J genes are TRBV28 and TRBJ1-1; 8 bases are a match to TRBD1. Germline loops: CDR1 MDHEN, CDR2 SYDVKM. Trimming removed 6 bases from V and 4 bases from J; junction bases left unmatched: 7. This CDR3 comprises 14 residues. CDR3 residues: CASRGQGAGTEAFF. DNA of the CDR3: TGTGCCAGCAGAGGTCAGGGGGCTGGCACTGAAGCTTTCTTT.

The chain is built from TRBV4-1 and TRBJ2-1, with D uncertain. Deletions cut 3 bases from V and 4 bases from J, with 4 bases between. Germline V gene data show CDR1 as MGHRA and CDR2 as YSYEKL. This CDR3 spans 12 amino acids. The CDR3 loop reads CASSHSYNEQFF. In DNA form, the CDR3 reads TGCGCCAGCAGCCACAGTTACAATGAGCAGTTCTTC.

This chain connects TRBV27 to TRBJ2-3, with TRBD2 matching 10 bases. V shed 5 bases, J shed 4 bases, and the junction held 6 bases outside the gene matches. Germline CDR1 MNHEY, CDR2 SMNVEV (reference sequence). This CDR3 contains 15 residues. CDR3 in DNA: TGTGCCAGCAGTATTCTAGCGGGAGAGGCAGATACGCAGTATTTT. It specifies CASSILAGEADTQYF.

This rearrangement joins TRBV2 to TRBJ1-5; D is uncertain. Germline V CDR1 and CDR2: SNHLY, FYNNEI. Trimming removed 3 bases from V and 1 base from J, with 10 bases in between. There are 15 residues in the CDR3. For the CDR3, the DNA is TGTGCCAGCAGTGACCGGGGAGCCAGCAATCAGCCCCAGCATTTT. Amino acid sequence: CASSDRGASNQPQHF.

The chain joins TRBV7-9 to TRBJ1-4; D is ambiguous. The CDR3 spans 16 residues. Germline V gene data show CDR1 as SEHNR and CDR2 as FQNEAQ (reference sequence). The V end was cut by 2 bases, the J end by 5 bases, with 15 bases between. The CDR3 bases are TGTGCCAGCAGCTTATATGGTTTACAGAGAAATGAAAAACTGTTTTTT. Translated: CASSLYGLQRNEKLFF.

V gene TRBV4-1 combines with J gene TRBJ2-6; 9 positions match TRBD1. CDR3 length: 18 amino acids. Germline CDR1 is MGHRA and CDR2 is YSYEKL. The V segment lost 5 bases and the J segment 0 bases; nucleotides outside the gene matches: 8. CDR3 nucleotides: TGCGCCAGCAGCTTCTGGACAGGGGATTTCTCTGGGGCCAACGTCCTGACTTTC. It encodes CASSFWTGDFSGANVLTF.

This chain uses TRBV6-5 with TRBJ1-2; D is uncertain. CDR3 length: 13 residues. The V and J ends lost 2 bases and 2 bases respectively, with 6 bases between them. Germline V gives CDR1 MNHEY, CDR2 SVGAGI. The CDR3 here is CASSYGQNYGYTF. Written as DNA, the CDR3 is TGTGCCAGCAGTTACGGGCAGAACTATGGCTACACCTTC.

The chain joins TRBV7-2 to TRBJ2-1, with TRBD2 as a possible D gene (6 bases). In germline, CDR1 is SGHTA, CDR2 FQGNSA. Trimming removed 4 bases at V and 14 bases at J, with 15 bases between. The CDR3 totals 12 residues. The CDR3 sequence is CASSSPSTRKFF. CDR3 coding DNA: TGTGCCAGCAGCTCCCCATCGACTAGAAAGTTCTTC.